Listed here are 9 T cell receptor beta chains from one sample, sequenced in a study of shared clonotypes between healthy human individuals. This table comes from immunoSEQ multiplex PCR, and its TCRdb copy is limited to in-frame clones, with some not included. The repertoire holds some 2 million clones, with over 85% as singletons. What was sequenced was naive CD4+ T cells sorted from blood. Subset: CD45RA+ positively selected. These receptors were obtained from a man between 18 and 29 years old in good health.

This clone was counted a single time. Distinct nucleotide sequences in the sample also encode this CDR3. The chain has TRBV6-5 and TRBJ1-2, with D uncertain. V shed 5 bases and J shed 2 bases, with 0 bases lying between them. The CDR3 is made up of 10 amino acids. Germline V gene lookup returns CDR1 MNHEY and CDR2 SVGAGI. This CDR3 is CASSNYGYTF. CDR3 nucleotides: TGTGCCAGCAGTAACTATGGCTACACCTTC.

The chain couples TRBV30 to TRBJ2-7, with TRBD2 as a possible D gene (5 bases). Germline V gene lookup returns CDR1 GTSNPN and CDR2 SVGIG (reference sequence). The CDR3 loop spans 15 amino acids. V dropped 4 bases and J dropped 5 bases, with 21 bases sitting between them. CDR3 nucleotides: TGTGCCTGGACCCCCCGAAACTTACCGCGGGACGAGCAGTACTTC. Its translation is CAWTPRNLPRDEQYF.

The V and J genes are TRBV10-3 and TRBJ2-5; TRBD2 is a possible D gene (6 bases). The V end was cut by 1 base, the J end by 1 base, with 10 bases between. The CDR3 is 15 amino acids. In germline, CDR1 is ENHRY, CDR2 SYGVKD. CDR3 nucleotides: TGTGCCATCAGTGAGTTGGGGGGAACCCAAGAGACCCAGTACTTC. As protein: CAISELGGTQETQYF.

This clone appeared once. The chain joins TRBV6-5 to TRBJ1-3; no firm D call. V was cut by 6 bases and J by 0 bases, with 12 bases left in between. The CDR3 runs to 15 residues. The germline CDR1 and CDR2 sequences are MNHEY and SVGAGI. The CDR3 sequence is CASRSDGSSGNTIYF. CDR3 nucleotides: TGTGCCAGCAGGAGCGACGGGAGCTCTGGAAACACCATATATTTT.

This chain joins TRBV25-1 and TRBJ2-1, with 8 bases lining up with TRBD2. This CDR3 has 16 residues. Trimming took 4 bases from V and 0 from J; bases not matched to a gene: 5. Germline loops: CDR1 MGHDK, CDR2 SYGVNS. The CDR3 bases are TGTGCCAGCAGTGCCCTGCGGGGGGACTCCTACAATGAGCAGTTCTTC. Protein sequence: CASSALRGDSYNEQFF.

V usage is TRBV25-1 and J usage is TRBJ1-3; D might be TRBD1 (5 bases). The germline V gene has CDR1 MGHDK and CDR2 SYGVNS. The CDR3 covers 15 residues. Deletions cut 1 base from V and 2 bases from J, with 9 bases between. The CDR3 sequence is CASSESGVPGNTIYF. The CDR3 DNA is TGTGCCAGCAGTGAATCGGGGGTACCTGGAAACACCATATATTTT.

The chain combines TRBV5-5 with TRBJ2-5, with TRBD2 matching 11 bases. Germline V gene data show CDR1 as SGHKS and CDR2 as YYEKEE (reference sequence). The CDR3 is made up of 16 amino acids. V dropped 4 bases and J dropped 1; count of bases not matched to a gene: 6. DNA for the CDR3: TGTGCCAGCAGCGCCTCCCTAGCGGGAGGCCAAGAGACCCAGTACTTC. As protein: CASSASLAGGQETQYF.

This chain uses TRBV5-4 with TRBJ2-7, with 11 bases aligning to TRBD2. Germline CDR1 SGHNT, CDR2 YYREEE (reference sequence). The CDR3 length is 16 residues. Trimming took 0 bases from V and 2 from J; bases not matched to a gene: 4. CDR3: CASSLAISGGAYEQYF. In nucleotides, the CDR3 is TGTGCCAGCAGCTTGGCGATTAGCGGGGGGGCCTACGAGCAGTACTTC.

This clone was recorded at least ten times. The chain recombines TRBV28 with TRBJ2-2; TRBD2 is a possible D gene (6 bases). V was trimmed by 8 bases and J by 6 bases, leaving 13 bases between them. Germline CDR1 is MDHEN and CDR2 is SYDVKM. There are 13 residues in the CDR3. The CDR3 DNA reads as TGTGCCAGCGATGAACAGCGGGCCGGGGAGCTGTTTTTT. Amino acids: CASDEQRAGELFF.